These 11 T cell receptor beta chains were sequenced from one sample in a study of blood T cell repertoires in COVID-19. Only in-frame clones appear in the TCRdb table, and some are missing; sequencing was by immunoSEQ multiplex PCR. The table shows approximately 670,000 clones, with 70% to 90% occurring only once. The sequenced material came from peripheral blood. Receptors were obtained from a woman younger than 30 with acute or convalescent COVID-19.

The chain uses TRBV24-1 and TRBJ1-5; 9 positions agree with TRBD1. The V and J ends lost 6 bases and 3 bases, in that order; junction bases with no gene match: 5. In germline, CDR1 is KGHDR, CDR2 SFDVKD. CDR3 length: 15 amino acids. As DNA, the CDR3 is TGTGCCACCAGTCCGGGACAGGGTTTCAATCAGCCCCAGCATTTT. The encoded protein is CATSPGQGFNQPQHF.

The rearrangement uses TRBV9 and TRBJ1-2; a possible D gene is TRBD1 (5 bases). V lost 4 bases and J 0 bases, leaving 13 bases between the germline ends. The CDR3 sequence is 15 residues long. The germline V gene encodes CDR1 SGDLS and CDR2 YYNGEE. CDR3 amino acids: CASSPLGEANYGYTF. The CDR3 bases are TGTGCCAGCAGCCCCCTAGGGGAGGCTAACTATGGCTACACCTTC.

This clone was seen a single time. The CDR3 sequence is CASSERDRGENSPLHF. CDR3 nucleotide sequence: TGTGCCAGCAGTGAAAGGGACAGGGGCGAAAATTCACCCCTCCACTTT. The rearrangement links TRBV2 to TRBJ1-6, with 10 bases aligning to TRBD1. The trim removed 2 bases at V and 7 bases at J, leaving 5 bases unmatched. The CDR3 totals 16 residues. Germline V gene sequence: CDR1 SNHLY, CDR2 FYNNEI.

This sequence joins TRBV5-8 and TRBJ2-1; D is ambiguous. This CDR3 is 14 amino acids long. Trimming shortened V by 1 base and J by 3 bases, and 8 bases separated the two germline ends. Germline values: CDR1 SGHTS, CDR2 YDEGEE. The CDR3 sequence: CASSLWANYNEQFF. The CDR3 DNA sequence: TGTGCCAGCAGCTTGTGGGCCAACTACAATGAGCAGTTCTTC.

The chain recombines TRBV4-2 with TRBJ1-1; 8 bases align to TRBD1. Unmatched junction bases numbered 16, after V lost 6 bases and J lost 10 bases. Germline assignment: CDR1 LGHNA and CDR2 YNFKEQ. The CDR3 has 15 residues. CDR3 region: CASSQPDRGPLGAFF. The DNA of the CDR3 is TGTGCCAGCAGTCAACCTGACAGGGGACCTTTGGGAGCTTTCTTT.

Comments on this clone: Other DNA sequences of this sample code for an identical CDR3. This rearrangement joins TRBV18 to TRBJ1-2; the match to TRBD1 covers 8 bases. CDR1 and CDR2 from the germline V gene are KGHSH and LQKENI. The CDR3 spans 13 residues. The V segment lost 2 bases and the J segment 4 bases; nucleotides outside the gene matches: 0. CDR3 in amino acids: CASSPTGGYGYTF. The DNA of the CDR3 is TGTGCCAGCTCACCAACAGGGGGCTATGGCTACACCTTC.

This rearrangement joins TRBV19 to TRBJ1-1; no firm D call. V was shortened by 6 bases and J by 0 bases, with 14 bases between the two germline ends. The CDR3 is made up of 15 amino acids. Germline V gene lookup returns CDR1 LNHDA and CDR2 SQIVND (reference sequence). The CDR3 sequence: CASSNLRLLNTEAFF. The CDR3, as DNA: TGTGCCAGTAGCAATCTAAGATTATTGAACACTGAAGCTTTCTTT.

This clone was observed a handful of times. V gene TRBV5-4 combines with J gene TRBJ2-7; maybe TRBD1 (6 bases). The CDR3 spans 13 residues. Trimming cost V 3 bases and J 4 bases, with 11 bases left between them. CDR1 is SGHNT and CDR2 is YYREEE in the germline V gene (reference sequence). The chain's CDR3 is CASSSSGVYEQYF. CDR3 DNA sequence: TGTGCCAGCAGCTCATCAGGGGTGTACGAGCAGTACTTC.

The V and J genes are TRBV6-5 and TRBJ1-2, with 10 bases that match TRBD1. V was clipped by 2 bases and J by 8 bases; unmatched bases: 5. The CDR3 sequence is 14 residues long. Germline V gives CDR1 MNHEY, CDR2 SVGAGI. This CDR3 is CASSYLGTGDGYTF. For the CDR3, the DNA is TGTGCCAGCAGTTACCTCGGGACAGGGGACGGCTACACCTTC.

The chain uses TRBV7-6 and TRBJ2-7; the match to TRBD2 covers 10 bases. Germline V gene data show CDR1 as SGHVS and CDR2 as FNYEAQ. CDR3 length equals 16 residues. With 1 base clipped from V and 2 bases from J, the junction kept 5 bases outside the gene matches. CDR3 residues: CASSLEGLAGAYEQYF. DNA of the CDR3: TGTGCCAGCAGCTTAGAGGGGCTAGCGGGGGCCTACGAGCAGTACTTC.

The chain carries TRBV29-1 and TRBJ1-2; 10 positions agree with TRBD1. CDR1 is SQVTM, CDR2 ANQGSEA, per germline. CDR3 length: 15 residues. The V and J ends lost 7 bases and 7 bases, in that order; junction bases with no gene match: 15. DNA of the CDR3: TGCAGCGGCGGATACCTCGGGACAGGGGTTACTGGCTACACCTTC. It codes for CSGGYLGTGVTGYTF.